This T cell receptor (beta chain) was retrieved from a study of tumor-infiltrating lymphocytes in oesophageal squamous cell carcinoma. V lost 4 bases and J lost 8; bases outside the gene matches: 7. Germline CDR1 is LGHNA and CDR2 is YSLEER. CDR3 length equals 16 residues. MiXCR, applied by TCRdb to the PCR reads, yields one record per CDR3 protein. The sample includes some 13,000 distinct CDR3 sequences, around 53% of them seen just once. This clonotype has at least ten counts. V usage is TRBV4-3 and J usage is TRBJ2-2; 13 positions match TRBD2. This TCR was sampled from a female donor with esophageal squamous cell carcinoma. Sequences were obtained from esophageal tumor tissue. For the CDR3, the DNA is TGCGCCAGCAGCCGGTCCAGACTAGCGGGAGGTGGGGAGCTGTTTTTT. It encodes CASSRSRLAGGGELFF.